The clone carrying this TCR beta chain was counted only a few times. TCRdb independently ran MiXCR on the 5' RACE reads; one entry per CDR3 protein. The top ten clones hold under 5.5% of a sample with more than 75,000 distinct CDR3 sequences, 10% to 15% of them seen once. This sample is drawn from a study of spatial heterogeneity in lung cancer. Time point described: sample taken at primary tumor resection. Unsorted whole RNA samples from tumor, nontumor lung or frozen PBMC were sequenced. With 7 bases removed from V and 7 bases from J, the gap between germline ends came to 11 bases. The CDR3 is 12 residues long. CDR1 and CDR2 (germline): LNHDA, SQIVND (reference sequence).

The material sequenced was PBMCs, taken at surgery. This TCR derives from a male donor with early-stage non-small cell lung cancer. This chain joins TRBV19 and TRBJ1-5; D remains ambiguous. The CDR3 protein is CASTIQGQPQHF. The CDR3 nucleotides read TGTGCCAGTACCATACAAGGGCAGCCCCAGCATTTT. Full variable domain (remainder filled in from reference TRBV19 and TRBJ1-5): DGGITQSPKYLFRKEGQNVTLSCEQNLNHDAMYWYRQDPGQGLRLIYYSQIVNDFQKGDIAEGYSVSREKKESFPLTVTSAQKNPTAFYLCASTIQGQPQHFGDGTRLSIL.